The table lists the clone carrying this TCR beta chain with many counts. This specimen comes from a study of low-dose radiotherapy and immunotherapy resistance in tumors. The time point denotes: after trial treatment. Specified treatment: LDRT plus nivolumab, ipilimumab, low-dose cyclophosphamide and aspirin (RACIN trial). The CDR3 totals 14 residues. After removal of 8 bases from V and 0 bases from J, the junction contained 5 bases not matched to a gene. Germline values: CDR1 ENHRY, CDR2 SYGVKD. Gene-specific TRAV and TRBV primers were used for first-strand cDNA, covering alpha and beta chains. Using a constant-region primer together with a V-primer adapter, TCRs were subjected to around 20 PCR cycles of amplification. TCRdb recomputed calls from the reads with MiXCR, one row per CDR3 protein. Of tens of thousands of distinct CDR3 sequences in the sample, approximately 22% are singletons; the top ten hold 9.5% to 15%.

V gene TRBV10-3 combines with J gene TRBJ2-3, with TRBD2 identical over 7 bases. The TCR was taken from a female donor with ovarian cancer. Sequencing used PBMCs, obtained after low-dose radiotherapy plus immunotherapy. The CDR3 DNA reads TGTGCCATCCAAAGCGGGGCGAGCACAGATACGCAGTATTTT. Protein: CAIQSGASTDTQYF.